This TCR beta chain was retrieved from a study of PD-1 blockade in classical Hodgkin lymphoma (dated by TCRdb to 2020 to 2022). About the study as a whole: Nivolumab dosing was 3 mg/kg intravenously every 2 weeks, continuing until either disease progression or unacceptable toxicity. A peripheral blood immune signature of response to PD-1 blockade in classical Hodgkin lymphoma was defined using TCR beta sequencing and CyTOF.

Study-level results and caveats: Diversity was lower in patients who began nivolumab less than 1 year after ASCT, so these patients were left out of later analyses to avoid confounding by immune reconstitution. Among trial patients, those achieving complete response had baseline diversity similar to that of newly diagnosed patients, while diversity was significantly lower in partial responders and progressors. CD4+ but not CD8+ TCR diversity rose significantly by C4D1 (p=0.0027 vs p=0.16), most apparent in complete responders (p=0.02). Only a single clinical trial cohort was studied, and what caused the repertoire differences, possibly disease activity or prior therapy, remained undefined. Baseline TCR diversity was reported to be lower in newly diagnosed patients than in healthy donors, and even lower in relapsed/refractory patients.

As concerns this clone: This clone's antigen is unknown. Base qualities were left out, and no much larger clone turns up one base away.

Reading the label with the study, this specimen's time point is: cycle 4 day 1 (C4D1), after 5 to 7 weeks of nivolumab. Relapse after autologous stem cell transplantation had occurred in all trial patients, and cohorts A, B and C were distinguished by prior brentuximab vedotin exposure. CD4+ T cells were purified from thawed PBMCs by magnetic negative selection with a Miltenyi CD4+ T cell isolation kit. The trial cohort comprised more than 55 patients with relapsed/refractory classical Hodgkin lymphoma whose best overall responses were complete response, partial response or progressive disease. In the multi-cohort phase II CheckMate 205 trial, trial patients received single-agent nivolumab. An independent review committee assessed best overall response using the 2007 International Working Group response criteria. Trial PBMCs were collected just before the start of nivolumab (C1D1) and during therapy at cycle 2 day 1 and cycle 4 day 1. Peripheral blood was collected in 8 mL Vacutainer Cell Preparation Tubes, from which PBMCs were isolated by centrifugation and then cryopreserved. Purified CD4+ and CD8+ fractions were generated only in cases for which an additional PBMC sample was available. On LS columns in a quadroMACS separator, the magnetically labelled cells were depleted, and the flow-through was collected as the purified fraction.

Genomic DNA was extracted with the Qiagen DNeasy kit from unsorted PBMCs and from negatively selected CD4+ and CD8+ fractions. TCR beta CDR3 regions were subjected to amplification by immunoSEQ multiplex PCR with primers that anneal to V and J segments. Amplification bias was minimized using a synthetic immune receptor repertoire, and residual bias was removed computationally after sequencing. On the authors' methods: Repertoire diversity was quantified as the Shannon entropy index using custom Python scripts. The unsorted, CD4+ and CD8+ repertoires were each analyzed separately, with the exception of combined analyses, where CD4+ and CD8+ sequences were merged in silico. Clonal expansion was defined as a frequency increase of at least 2-fold after treatment compared with C1D1, and clones undetected at baseline were assigned a pseudocount of 0.5. Singleton clones were defined as clones with 0 or 1 copy at C1D1, and non-singleton clones were defined as clones with 2 or more copies. By matching protein sequences in sorted samples from the same patient, clones expanded in unsorted samples were annotated as CD4+, CD8+ or unknown. Diversity changes from C1D1 to C4D1 were tested in paired samples using Wilcoxon tests. TCRdb holds this immuneACCESS table with in-frame rearrangements only. Some clones are missing; in checked studies, unresolved V genes explain under half, and the rest has no known cause. V and J calls and clone size are copied from that table; D and trimming were computed from the DNA. The table for this sample lists tens of thousands of clones; roughly 85% of them were counted only once. 2% to 2.5% of the sample lies in the top ten.

This clonotype was obtained from a human donor with classical Hodgkin lymphoma. The sequencing used CD4+ T cells from blood, collected before the fourth cycle of nivolumab.

The DNA reads TGTGCCAGTAGACATAGGACAGGCTACAACACTGAAGCTTTCTTT. Its translation reads: CASRHRTGYNTEAFF. Recombination joined TRBV19 with TRBJ1-1, with 7 middle bases fitting TRBD1. The germline V gene encodes CDR1 LNHDA and CDR2 SQIVND (reference sequence). There are 15 amino acids in the CDR3, from cysteine to phenylalanine inclusive. Only the CDR3 part of the read is kept: 45 bases, read in frame from the first base. Clipping removes 6 bases from V and 2 bases from J, with 9 as the unmatched junction base count. The full variable domain, completed from the reference TRBV19 and TRBJ1-1 proteins outside the CDR3, reads DGGITQSPKYLFRKEGQNVTLSCEQNLNHDAMYWYRQDPGQGLRLIYYSQIVNDFQKGDIAEGYSVSREKKESFPLTVTSAQKNPTAFYLCASRHRTGYNTEAFFGQGTRLTVV.